This is a list of T cell receptor beta chains from one sample in a study of cytomegalovirus exposure and HLA in healthy donors. Assay: immunoSEQ multiplex PCR; the TCRdb copy retains only in-frame clones and omits some. Seen here are approximately 260,000 clones, about 93% observed once, and the top ten hold 1.7%. Sequencing was carried out using PBMCs. The receptor set was obtained from a girl aged 2 to 10 in good health and CMV-seronegative. Both conserved end residues are part of each CDR3. Each record gives: D gene, V gene, clone size, J gene, CDR3 DNA, CDR3 protein. A D gene is named only where the DNA matches it firmly. Clone size appears in some rows only: once, few, many, or a class for an expanded clone.

TRBD1	TRBV27	NA	TRBJ2-7	TGTGCCAGCAGTTTAGCCGGGACAGGGGGCTACGAGCAGTACTTC	CASSLAGTGGYEQYF
TRBD2	TRBV10-2	NA	TRBJ2-5	TGCGCCAGCAGGCGGGGGGCGGAAGAGACCCAGTACTTC	CASRRGAEETQYF
NA	TRBV30	once	TRBJ2-2	TGTGCCTGGAGTGCCAGGGGTATCGGGGAGCTGTTTTTT	CAWSARGIGELFF
TRBD2	TRBV11-2	NA	TRBJ2-3	TGTGCCAGCAGCTTAGGCCTAGCGGGAGGGCCAGATACGCAGTATTTT	CASSLGLAGGPDTQYF
NA	TRBV6-4	NA	TRBJ2-4	TGTGCCACCATCGTCAAGGAGGAGAAATTAGCCAAAAACATTCAGTACTTC	CATIVKEEKLAKNIQYF
NA	TRBV19	NA	TRBJ2-3	TGTGCCAGTAGTATTGGGACTTTCTCTAGCACAGATACGCAGTATTTT	CASSIGTFSSTDTQYF
TRBD2	TRBV29-1	NA	TRBJ2-5	TGCAGCGTTGTGGGTAGCGGGGGGGCAGGGGAGACCCAGTACTTC	CSVVGSGGAGETQYF
NA	TRBV2	once	TRBJ1-2	TGTGCCAGCAGGGACGGGGGTTTTAACTATGGCTACACCTTC	CASRDGGFNYGYTF
NA	TRBV7-9	NA	TRBJ1-1	TGTGCCAGCGTTCGGGGGTTAGGGAACACTGAAGCTTTCTTT	CASVRGLGNTEAFF
TRBD2	TRBV5-4	NA	TRBJ2-7	TGTGCCAGCAGCTTGGGCGGGGGGCGCTACGAGCAGTACTTC	CASSLGGGRYEQYF
TRBD2	TRBV5-1	NA	TRBJ2-5	TGCGCCAGCAGCTTGGTGTTAGCGGGAGAGAAGCAGTACTTC	CASSLVLAGEKQYF
NA	TRBV19	NA	TRBJ2-7	TGTGCCAGTAGTATCGGCAGGTTCTACGAGCAGTACTTC	CASSIGRFYEQYF
NA	TRBV28	NA	TRBJ1-5	TGTGCCAGCAGCAAACGGGGCAATCAGCCCCAGCATTTT	CASSKRGNQPQHF
TRBD1	TRBV7-9	NA	TRBJ1-2	TGTGCCAGCAGCCCGGACCCCGGACAGGGAAAAAGTCATGGCTACACCTTC	CASSPDPGQGKSHGYTF
TRBD2	TRBV19	NA	TRBJ2-1	TGTGCCAGTAGTGCTAGCGGCGAGCAGTTCTTC	CASSASGEQFF
TRBD1	TRBV27	few	TRBJ2-2	TGTGCCAGCAGTTTCCTCGGACAGGGCACCGGGGAGCTGTTTTTT	CASSFLGQGTGELFF
NA	TRBV5-8	NA	TRBJ1-5	TGCGCCAGCAGCTTGGGGTTACTGGGCTTCAATCAGCCCCAGCATTTT	CASSLGLLGFNQPQHF